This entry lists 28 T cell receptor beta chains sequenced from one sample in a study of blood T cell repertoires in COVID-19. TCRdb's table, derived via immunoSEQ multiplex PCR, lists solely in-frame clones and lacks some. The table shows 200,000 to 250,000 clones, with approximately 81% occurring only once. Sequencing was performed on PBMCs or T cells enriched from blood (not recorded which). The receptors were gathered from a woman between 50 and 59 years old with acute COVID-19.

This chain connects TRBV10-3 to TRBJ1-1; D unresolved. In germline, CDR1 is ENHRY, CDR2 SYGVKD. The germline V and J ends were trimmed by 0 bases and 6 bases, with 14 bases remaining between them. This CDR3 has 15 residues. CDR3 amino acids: CAISESIRRGAEAFF. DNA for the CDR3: TGTGCCATCAGTGAGTCGATTAGGCGGGGTGCTGAAGCTTTCTTT.

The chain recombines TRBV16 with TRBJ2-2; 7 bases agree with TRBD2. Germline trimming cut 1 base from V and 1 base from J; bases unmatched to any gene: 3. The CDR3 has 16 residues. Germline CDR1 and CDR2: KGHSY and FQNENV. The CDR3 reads CASSQLPSGNTGELFF. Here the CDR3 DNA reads TGTGCCAGCAGCCAATTACCTAGCGGGAACACCGGGGAGCTGTTTTTT.

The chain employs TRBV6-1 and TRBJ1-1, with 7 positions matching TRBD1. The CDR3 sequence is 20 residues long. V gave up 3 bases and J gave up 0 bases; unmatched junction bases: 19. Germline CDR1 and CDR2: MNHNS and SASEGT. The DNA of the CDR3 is TGTGCCAGCAGTGAGCCCCCCTACTATACAGGGGTTGAGGTGAACACTGAAGCTTTCTTT. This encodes CASSEPPYYTGVEVNTEAFF.

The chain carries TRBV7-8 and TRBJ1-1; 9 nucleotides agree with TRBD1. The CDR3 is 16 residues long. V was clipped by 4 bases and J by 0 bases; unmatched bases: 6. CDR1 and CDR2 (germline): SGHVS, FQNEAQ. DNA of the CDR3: TGTGCCAGCAGCTCTCCGGGACAGGGCATGAACACTGAAGCTTTCTTT. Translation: CASSSPGQGMNTEAFF.

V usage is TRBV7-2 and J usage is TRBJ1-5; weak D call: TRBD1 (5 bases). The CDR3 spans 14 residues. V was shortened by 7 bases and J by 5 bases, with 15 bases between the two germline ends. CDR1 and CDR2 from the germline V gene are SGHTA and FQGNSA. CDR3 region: CASISRVGDQPQHF. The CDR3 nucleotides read TGTGCCAGCATATCCAGGGTAGGGGATCAGCCCCAGCATTTT.

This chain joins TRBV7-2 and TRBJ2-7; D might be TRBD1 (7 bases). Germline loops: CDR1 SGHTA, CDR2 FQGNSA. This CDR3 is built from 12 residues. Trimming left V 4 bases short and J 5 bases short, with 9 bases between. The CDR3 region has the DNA TGTGCCAGCAGCTCAGGGGGGCACGAGCAGTACTTC. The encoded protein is CASSSGGHEQYF. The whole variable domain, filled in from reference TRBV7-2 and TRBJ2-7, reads GAGVSQSPSNKVTEKGKDVELRCDPISGHTALYWYRQSLGQGLEFLIYFQGNSAPDKSGLPSDRFSAERTGGSVSTLTIQRTQQEDSAVYLCASSSGGHEQYFGPGTRLTVT.

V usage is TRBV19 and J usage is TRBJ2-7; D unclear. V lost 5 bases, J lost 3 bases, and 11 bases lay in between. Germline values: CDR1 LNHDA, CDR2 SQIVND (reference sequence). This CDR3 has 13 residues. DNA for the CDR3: TGTGCCAGTAGTCCCGGAGCCGGCTACGAGCAGTACTTC. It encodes CASSPGAGYEQYF.

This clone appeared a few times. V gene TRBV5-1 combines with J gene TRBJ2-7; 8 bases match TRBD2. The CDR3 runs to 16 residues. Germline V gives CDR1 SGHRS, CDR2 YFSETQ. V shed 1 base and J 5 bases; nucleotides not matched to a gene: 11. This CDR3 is CASSLTGGNALNEQYF. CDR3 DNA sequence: TGCGCCAGCAGCTTGACGGGGGGGAACGCGCTGAACGAGCAGTACTTC.

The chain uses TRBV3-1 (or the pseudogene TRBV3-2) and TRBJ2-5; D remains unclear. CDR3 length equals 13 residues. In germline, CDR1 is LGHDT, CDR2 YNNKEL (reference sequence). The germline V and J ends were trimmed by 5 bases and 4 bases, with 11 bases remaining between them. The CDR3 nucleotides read TGTGCCAGCAGCACGCCAGTGGTAGAGACCCAGTACTTC. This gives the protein CASSTPVVETQYF.

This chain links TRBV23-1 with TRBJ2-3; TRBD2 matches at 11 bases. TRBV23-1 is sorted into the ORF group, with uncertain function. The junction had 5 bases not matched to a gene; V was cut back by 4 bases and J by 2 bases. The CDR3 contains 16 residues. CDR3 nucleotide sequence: TGCGCCAGCAGTCTTCCGGGACTAGCGGACACAGATACGCAGTATTTT. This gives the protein CASSLPGLADTDTQYF.

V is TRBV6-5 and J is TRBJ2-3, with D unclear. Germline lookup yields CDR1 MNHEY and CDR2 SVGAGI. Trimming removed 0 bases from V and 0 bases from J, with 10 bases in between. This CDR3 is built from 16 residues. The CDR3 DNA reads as TGTGCCAGCAGTTACTCGTGGTCCGGGAGCACAGATACGCAGTATTTT. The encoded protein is CASSYSWSGSTDTQYF.

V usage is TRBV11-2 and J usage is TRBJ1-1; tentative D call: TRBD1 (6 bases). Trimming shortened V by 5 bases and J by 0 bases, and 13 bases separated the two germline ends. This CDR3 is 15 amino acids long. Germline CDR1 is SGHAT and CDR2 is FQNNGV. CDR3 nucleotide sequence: TGTGCCAGCAGCCTTCCGACAGGAATGAACACTGAAGCTTTCTTT. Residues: CASSLPTGMNTEAFF.

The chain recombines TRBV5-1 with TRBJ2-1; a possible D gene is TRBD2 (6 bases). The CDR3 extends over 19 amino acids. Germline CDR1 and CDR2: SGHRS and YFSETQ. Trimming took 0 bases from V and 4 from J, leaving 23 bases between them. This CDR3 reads CASSLASTGVRSAYNEQFF. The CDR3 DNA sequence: TGCGCCAGCAGCTTGGCGAGCACGGGAGTTCGGAGCGCTTACAATGAGCAGTTCTTC.

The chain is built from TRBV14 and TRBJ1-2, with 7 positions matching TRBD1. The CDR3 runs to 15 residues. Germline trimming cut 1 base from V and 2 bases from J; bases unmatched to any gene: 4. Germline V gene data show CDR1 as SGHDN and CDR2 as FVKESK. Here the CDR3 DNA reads TGTGCCAGCAGCCAAGCGGGACAGATAAACTATGGCTACACCTTC. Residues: CASSQAGQINYGYTF.

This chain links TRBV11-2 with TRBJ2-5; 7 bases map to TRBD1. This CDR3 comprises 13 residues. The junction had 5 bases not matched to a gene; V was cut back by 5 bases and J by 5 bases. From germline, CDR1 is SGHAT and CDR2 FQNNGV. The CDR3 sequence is CASSMGQKETQYF. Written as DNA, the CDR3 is TGTGCCAGCAGCATGGGACAGAAGGAGACCCAGTACTTC.

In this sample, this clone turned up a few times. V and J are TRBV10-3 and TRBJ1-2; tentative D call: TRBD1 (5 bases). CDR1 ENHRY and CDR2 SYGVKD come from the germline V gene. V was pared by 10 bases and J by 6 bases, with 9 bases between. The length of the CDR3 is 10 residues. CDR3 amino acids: CATSDNGYTF. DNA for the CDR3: TGTGCCACCTCGGACAATGGCTACACCTTC.

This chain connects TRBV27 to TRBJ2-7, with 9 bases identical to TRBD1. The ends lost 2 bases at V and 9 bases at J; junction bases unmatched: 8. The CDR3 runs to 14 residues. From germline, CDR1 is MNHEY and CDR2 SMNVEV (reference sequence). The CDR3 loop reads CASSLTGTGWGQYF. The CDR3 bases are TGTGCCAGCAGTTTAACCGGGACAGGGTGGGGGCAGTACTTC.

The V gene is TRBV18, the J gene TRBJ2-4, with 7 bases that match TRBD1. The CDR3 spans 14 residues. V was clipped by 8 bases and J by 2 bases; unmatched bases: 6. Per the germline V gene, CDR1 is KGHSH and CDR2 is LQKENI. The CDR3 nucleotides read TGTGCCAGCGCAACAGGGGAAACCAAAAACATTCAGTACTTC. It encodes CASATGETKNIQYF.

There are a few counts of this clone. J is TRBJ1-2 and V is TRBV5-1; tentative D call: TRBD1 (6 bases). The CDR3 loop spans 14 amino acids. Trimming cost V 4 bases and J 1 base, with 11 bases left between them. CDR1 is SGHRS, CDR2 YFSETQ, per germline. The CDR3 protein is CASSTGQFNYGYTF. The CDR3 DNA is TGCGCCAGCAGCACCGGACAGTTTAACTATGGCTACACCTTC.

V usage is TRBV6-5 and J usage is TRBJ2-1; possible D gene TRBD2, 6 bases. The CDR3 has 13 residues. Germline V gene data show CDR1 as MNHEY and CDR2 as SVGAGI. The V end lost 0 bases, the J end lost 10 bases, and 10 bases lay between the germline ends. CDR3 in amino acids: CASSYSRSGEQFF. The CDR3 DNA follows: TGTGCCAGCAGTTACTCGAGGAGCGGGGAGCAGTTCTTC.

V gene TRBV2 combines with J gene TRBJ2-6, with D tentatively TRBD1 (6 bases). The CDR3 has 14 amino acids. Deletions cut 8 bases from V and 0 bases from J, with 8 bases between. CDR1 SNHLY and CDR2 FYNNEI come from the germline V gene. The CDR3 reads CASWGLSGANVLTF. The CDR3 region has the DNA TGTGCCAGCTGGGGGCTCTCTGGGGCCAACGTCCTGACTTTC.

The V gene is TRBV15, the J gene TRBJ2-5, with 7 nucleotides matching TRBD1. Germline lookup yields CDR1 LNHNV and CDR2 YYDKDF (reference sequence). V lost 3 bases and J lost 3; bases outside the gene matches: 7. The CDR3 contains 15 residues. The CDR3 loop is CATSSERTGKETQYF. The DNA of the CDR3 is TGTGCCACCAGCAGTGAAAGGACAGGCAAAGAGACCCAGTACTTC.

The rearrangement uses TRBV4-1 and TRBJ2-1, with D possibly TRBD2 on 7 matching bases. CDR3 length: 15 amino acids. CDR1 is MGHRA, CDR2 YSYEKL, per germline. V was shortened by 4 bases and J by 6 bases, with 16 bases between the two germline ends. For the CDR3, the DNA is TGCGCCAGCAGCCGACCGTCAAGGGGGGGCAATGAGCAGTTCTTC. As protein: CASSRPSRGGNEQFF.

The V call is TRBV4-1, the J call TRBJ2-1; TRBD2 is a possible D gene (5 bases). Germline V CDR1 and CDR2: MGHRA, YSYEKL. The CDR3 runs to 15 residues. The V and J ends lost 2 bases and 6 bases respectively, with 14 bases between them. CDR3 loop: CASSQIGLAPNEQFF. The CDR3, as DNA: TGCGCCAGCAGCCAAATAGGGCTAGCCCCCAATGAGCAGTTCTTC.

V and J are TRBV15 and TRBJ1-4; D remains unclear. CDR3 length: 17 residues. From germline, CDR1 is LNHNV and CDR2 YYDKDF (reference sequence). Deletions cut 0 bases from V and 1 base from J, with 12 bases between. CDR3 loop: CATSRDAGLGTNEKLFF. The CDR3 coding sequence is TGTGCCACCAGCAGAGATGCGGGGTTGGGAACTAATGAAAAACTGTTTTTT.

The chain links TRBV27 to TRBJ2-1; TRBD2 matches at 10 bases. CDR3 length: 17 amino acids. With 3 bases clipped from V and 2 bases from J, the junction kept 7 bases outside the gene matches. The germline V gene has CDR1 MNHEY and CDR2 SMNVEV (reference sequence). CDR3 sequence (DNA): TGTGCCAGCAGTTTTATCCCCAGCGGGAGGGCCTACAATGAGCAGTTCTTC. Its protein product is CASSFIPSGRAYNEQFF.

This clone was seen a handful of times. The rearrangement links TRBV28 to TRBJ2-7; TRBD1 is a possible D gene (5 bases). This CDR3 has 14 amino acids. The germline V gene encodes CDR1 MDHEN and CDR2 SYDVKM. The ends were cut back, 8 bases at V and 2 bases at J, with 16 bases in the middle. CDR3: CASGEQDLTYEQYF. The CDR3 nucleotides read TGTGCCAGCGGCGAACAGGACCTCACCTACGAGCAGTACTTC.

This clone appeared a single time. DNA for the CDR3: TGTGCCAGCAGCCAAGTATCGGCTAGCGGGACCAATGAGCAGTTCTTC. Amino acid sequence: CASSQVSASGTNEQFF. The V gene is TRBV4-2, the J gene TRBJ2-1; 9 nucleotides agree with TRBD2. This CDR3 comprises 16 residues. V lost 1 base, J lost 6 bases, and 7 bases stayed unmatched. Germline CDR1 reads LGHNA; CDR2 reads YNFKEQ.